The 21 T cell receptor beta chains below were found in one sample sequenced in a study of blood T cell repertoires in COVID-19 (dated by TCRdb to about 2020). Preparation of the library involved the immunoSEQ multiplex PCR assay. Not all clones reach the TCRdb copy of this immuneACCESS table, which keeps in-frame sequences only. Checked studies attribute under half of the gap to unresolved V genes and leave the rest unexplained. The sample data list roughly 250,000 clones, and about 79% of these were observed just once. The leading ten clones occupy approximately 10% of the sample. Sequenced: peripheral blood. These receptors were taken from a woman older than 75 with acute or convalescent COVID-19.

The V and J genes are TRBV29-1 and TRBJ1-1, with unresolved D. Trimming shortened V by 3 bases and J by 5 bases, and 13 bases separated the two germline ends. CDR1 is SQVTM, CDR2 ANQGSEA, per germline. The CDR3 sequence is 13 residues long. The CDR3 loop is CSVDYGGGTEAFF. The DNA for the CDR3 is TGCAGCGTTGACTACGGTGGCGGGACTGAAGCTTTCTTT.

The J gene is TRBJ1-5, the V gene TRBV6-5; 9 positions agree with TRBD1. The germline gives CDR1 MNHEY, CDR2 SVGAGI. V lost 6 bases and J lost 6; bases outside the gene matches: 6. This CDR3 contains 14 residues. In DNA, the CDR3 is TGTGCCAGCAGAACAGGGGGCGCGGGTCAGCCCCAGCATTTT. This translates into CASRTGGAGQPQHF.

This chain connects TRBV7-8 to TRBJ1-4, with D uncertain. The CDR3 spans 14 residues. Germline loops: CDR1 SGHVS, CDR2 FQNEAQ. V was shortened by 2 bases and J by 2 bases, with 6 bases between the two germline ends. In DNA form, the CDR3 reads TGTGCCAGCAGCTTATATCCGACTAATGAAAAACTGTTTTTT. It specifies CASSLYPTNEKLFF.

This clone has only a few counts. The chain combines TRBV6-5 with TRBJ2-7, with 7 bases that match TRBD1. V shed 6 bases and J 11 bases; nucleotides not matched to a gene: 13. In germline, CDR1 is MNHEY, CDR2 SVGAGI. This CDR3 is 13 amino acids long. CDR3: CASRVGQNSPEYF. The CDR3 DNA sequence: TGTGCCAGCAGGGTGGGACAGAACTCGCCGGAGTACTTC.

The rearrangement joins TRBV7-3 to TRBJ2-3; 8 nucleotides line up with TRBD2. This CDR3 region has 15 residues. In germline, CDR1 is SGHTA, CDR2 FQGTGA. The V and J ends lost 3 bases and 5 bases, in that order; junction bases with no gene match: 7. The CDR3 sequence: CASSLAGGAEDTQYF. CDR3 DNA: TGTGCCAGCAGCTTGGCCGGGGGGGCAGAAGATACGCAGTATTTT. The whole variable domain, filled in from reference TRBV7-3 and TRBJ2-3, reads GAGVSQTPSNKVTEKGKYVELRCDPISGHTALYWYRQSLGQGPEFLIYFQGTGAADDSGLPNDRFFAVRPEGSVSTLKIQRTERGDSAVYLCASSLAGGAEDTQYFGPGTRLTVL.

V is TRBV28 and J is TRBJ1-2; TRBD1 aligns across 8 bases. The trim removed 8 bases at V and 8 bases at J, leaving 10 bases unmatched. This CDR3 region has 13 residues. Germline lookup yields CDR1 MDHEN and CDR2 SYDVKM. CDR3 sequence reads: CASGLQGGKGYTF. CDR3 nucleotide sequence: TGTGCCAGCGGTCTACAGGGGGGAAAAGGCTACACCTTC.

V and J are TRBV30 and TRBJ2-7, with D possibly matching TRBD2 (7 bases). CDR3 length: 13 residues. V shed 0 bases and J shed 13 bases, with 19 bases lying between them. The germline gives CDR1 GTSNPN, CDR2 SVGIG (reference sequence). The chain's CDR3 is CAWSVRGGGALYF. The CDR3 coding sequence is TGTGCCTGGAGTGTACGGGGAGGGGGGGCCCTCTACTTC.

The CDR3 bases are TGTGCCATCGCGGGGGGGAGCACAGATACGCAGTATTTT. Protein product: CAIAGGSTDTQYF. The chain employs TRBV10-3 and TRBJ2-3; 9 nucleotides agree with TRBD2. The CDR3 runs to 13 residues. V lost 8 bases, J lost 0 bases, and 0 bases stayed unmatched. CDR1 and CDR2 (germline): ENHRY, SYGVKD.

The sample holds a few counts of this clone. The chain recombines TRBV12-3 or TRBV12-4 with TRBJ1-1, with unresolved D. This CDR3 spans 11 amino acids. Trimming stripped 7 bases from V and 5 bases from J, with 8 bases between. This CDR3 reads CASTGATEAFF. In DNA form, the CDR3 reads TGTGCCAGCACCGGAGCGACTGAAGCTTTCTTT.

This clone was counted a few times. CDR3 amino acids: CASSYRQGAPYEQYF. CDR3 in DNA: TGCGCCAGCAGCTACCGACAGGGCGCCCCTTACGAGCAGTACTTC. The rearrangement links TRBV5-1 to TRBJ2-7, with TRBD1 identical over 7 bases. V was clipped by 3 bases and J by 4 bases; unmatched bases: 10. There are 15 residues in the CDR3. Germline CDR1 reads SGHRS; CDR2 reads YFSETQ.

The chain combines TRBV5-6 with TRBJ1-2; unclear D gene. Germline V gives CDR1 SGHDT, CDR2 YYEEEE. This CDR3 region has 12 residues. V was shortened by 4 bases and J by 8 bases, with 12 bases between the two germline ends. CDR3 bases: TGTGCCAGCAGCCCGGGGATTGCCGGCTACACCTTC. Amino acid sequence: CASSPGIAGYTF.

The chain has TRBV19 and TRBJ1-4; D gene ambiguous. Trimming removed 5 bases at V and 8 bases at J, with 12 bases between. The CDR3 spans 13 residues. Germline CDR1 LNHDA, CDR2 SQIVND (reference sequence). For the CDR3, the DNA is TGTGCCAGTAGTCCGGGGTTTCGGGAAAAACTGTTTTTT. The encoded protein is CASSPGFREKLFF.

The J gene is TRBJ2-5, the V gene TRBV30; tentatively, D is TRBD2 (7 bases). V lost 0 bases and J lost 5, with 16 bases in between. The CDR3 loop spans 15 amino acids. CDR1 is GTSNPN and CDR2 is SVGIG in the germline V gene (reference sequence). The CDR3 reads CAWSVKGGLMETQYF. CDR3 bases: TGTGCCTGGAGTGTGAAGGGGGGGTTGATGGAGACCCAGTACTTC.

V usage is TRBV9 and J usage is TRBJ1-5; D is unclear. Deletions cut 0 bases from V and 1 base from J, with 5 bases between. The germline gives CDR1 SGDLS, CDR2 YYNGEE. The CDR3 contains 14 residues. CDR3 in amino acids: CASSVGQSNQPQHF. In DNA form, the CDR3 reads TGTGCCAGCAGCGTAGGTCAAAGCAATCAGCCCCAGCATTTT.

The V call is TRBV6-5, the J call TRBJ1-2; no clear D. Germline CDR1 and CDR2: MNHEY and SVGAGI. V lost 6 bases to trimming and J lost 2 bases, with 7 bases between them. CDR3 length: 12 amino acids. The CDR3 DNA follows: TGTGCCAGCAGGCAGAACAACTATGGCTACACCTTC. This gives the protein CASRQNNYGYTF.

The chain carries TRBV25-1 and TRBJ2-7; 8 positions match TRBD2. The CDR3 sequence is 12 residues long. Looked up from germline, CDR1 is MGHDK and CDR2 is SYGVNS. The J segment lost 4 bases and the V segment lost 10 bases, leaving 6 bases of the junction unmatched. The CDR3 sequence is CATRGGLYEQYF. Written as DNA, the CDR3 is TGTGCCACCCGGGGGGGGCTATACGAGCAGTACTTC.

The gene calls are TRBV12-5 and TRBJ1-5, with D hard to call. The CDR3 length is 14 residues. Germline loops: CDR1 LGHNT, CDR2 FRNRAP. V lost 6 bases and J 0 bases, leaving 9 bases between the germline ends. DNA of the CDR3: TGTGCTAGTGGCAAGAGATATAGCAATCAGCCCCAGCATTTT. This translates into CASGKRYSNQPQHF.

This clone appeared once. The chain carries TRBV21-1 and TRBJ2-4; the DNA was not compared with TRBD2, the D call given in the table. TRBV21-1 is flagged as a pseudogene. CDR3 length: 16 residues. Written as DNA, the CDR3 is TGTGCCAGCAGCAAAAGGGTGGGAGGGTTCAAAAACATTCAGTACTTC. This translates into CASSKRVGGFKNIQYF.

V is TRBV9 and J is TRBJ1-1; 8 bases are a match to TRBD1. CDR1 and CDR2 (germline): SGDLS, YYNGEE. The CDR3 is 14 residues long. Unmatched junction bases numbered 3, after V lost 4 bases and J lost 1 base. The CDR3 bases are TGTGCCAGCAGCTATACAGGGGGGAACACTGAAGCTTTCTTT. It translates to CASSYTGGNTEAFF.

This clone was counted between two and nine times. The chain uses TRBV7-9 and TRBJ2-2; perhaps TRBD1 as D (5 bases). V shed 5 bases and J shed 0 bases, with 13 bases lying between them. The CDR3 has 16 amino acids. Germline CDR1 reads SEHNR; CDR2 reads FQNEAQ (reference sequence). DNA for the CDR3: TGTGCCAGCAGCCAGACAGATCCGGCGAACACCGGGGAGCTGTTTTTT. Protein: CASSQTDPANTGELFF.

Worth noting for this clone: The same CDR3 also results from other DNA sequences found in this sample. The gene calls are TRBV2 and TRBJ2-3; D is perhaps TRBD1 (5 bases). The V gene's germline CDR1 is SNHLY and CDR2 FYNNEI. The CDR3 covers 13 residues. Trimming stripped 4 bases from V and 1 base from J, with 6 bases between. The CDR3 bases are TGTGCCAGCAGTGTACAGGGCACAGATACGCAGTATTTT. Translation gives CASSVQGTDTQYF.